This T cell receptor (beta chain) is drawn from a study of blood T cell repertoires in COVID-19. Study context: Collection of acute and convalescent COVID-19 samples took place in the United States, Italy and Spain.

TCRdb's table, derived via immunoSEQ multiplex PCR, lists solely in-frame clones and lacks some. This sample carries about 98,000 clones, 80% to 95% of them seen once, and the ten largest clones take approximately 1.9%. The CDR3 covers 15 residues. Trimming cost V 10 bases and J 4 bases; bases outside gene matches: 13. Germline CDR1 MNHEY, CDR2 SVGAGI. What was sequenced was peripheral blood. The sequence derives from a woman between 50 and 59 years old with COVID-19, enrolled during active disease. The chain uses TRBV6-5 and TRBJ1-2, with 9 bases matching TRBD1. The chain's CDR3 is CATTDPGTGTYGYTF. The CDR3 DNA follows: TGTGCCACCACCGATCCCGGGACAGGGACCTATGGCTACACCTTC.